The 30 T cell receptor beta chains given below trace back to one sample, sequenced in a study of blood T cell repertoires in COVID-19 (dated by TCRdb to the early 2020s). The library was made by the immunoSEQ multiplex PCR assay. In its TCRdb copy, this immuneACCESS table keeps in-frame sequences only and misses some clones. Where compared with another copy, unresolved V genes explain less than half of these, and the others have no known cause. This sample comprises about 170,000 clones, around 82% of them detected only once. The ten largest clonotypes hold 11% to 15% of the sample. The material sequenced was peripheral blood. Every receptor here comes from a man aged 18 to 29 with active or convalescent COVID-19.

The chain carries TRBV29-1 and TRBJ2-1; 12 bases align to TRBD2. Germline CDR1 SQVTM, CDR2 ANQGSEA. The CDR3 spans 19 residues. V lost 4 bases, J lost 0 bases, and 13 bases stayed unmatched. The CDR3 region is CSVAASGREMLSSYNEQFF. The CDR3 DNA is TGCAGCGTTGCCGCTAGCGGGAGGGAAATGCTGAGCTCCTACAATGAGCAGTTCTTC.

This chain uses TRBV6-6 with TRBJ2-5; a possible D gene is TRBD1 (5 bases). The germline CDR1 and CDR2 sequences are MNHNY and SVGAGI (reference sequence). V was shortened by 2 bases and J by 5 bases, with 12 bases between the two germline ends. The CDR3 length is 14 residues. This chain's CDR3 is CASSYVQGGETQYF. DNA of the CDR3: TGTGCCAGCAGTTACGTCCAGGGCGGTGAGACCCAGTACTTC.

The CDR3 loop is CASSPRDRFSNEQFF. CDR3 DNA sequence: TGTGCCAGCAGCCCAAGGGACAGGTTTAGCAATGAGCAGTTCTTC. This chain connects TRBV5-4 to TRBJ2-1, with 8 bases identical to TRBD1. After removal of 4 bases from V and 6 bases from J, the junction contained 9 bases not matched to a gene. CDR1 and CDR2 (germline): SGHNT, YYREEE (reference sequence). CDR3 length: 15 amino acids. The full variable domain, in which reference TRBV5-4 and TRBJ2-1 provide the parts outside the CDR3, is ETGVTQSPTHLIKTRGQQVTLRCSSQSGHNTVSWYQQALGQGPQFIFQYYREEENGRGNFPPRFSGLQFPNYSSELNVNALELDDSALYLCASSPRDRFSNEQFFGPGTRLTVL.

This chain connects TRBV27 to TRBJ1-2, with a tentative D call TRBD1 (6 bases). The CDR3 contains 17 residues. V was cut by 4 bases and J by 2 bases, with 20 bases left in between. CDR1 is MNHEY and CDR2 is SMNVEV in the germline V gene (reference sequence). Here the CDR3 DNA reads TGTGCCAGCAGTTCTCGAATGGGGGGGCCAACGAACTATGGCTACACCTTC. It encodes CASSSRMGGPTNYGYTF.

This chain uses TRBV6-5 with TRBJ2-5, with 8 nucleotides matching TRBD1. The CDR3 is 14 amino acids. V trimming: 0 bases; J trimming: 5 bases; junction bases outside the gene matches: 2. Germline CDR1 and CDR2: MNHEY and SVGAGI. The CDR3 nucleotides are TGTGCCAGCAGTTACTCCCGGACAGGGGAGACCCAGTACTTC. It is translated as CASSYSRTGETQYF.

Points on this clone: Distinct nucleotide sequences in the sample also encode this CDR3. This rearrangement joins TRBV7-9 to TRBJ2-7; TRBD1 matches at 11 bases. This CDR3 comprises 15 residues. The V gene end was trimmed by 1 base and the J gene end by 3 bases; junction bases not matched to a gene: 2. Looked up from germline, CDR1 is SEHNR and CDR2 is FQNEAQ (reference sequence). The DNA for the CDR3 is TGTGCCAGCAGCTTAGTTGGGACAGGGGGCTACGAGCAGTACTTC. Encoded protein: CASSLVGTGGYEQYF.

V and J are TRBV28 and TRBJ2-1, with 10 positions matching TRBD1. Germline V CDR1 and CDR2: MDHEN, SYDVKM. CDR3 length: 13 amino acids. This CDR3 reads CACRRQGAIEQFF. The CDR3 DNA sequence: TGTGCTTGCCGAAGACAGGGGGCGATTGAGCAGTTCTTC. The whole variable domain, filled in from reference TRBV28 and TRBJ2-1, reads DVKVTQSSRYLVKRTGEKVFLECVQDMDHENMFWYRQDPGLGLRLIYFSYDVKMKEKGDIPEGYSVSREKKERFSLILESASTNQTSMYLCACRRQGAIEQFFGPGTRLTVL.

This clone has just a few counts. This chain joins TRBV4-1 and TRBJ2-3, with 7 bases matching TRBD2. The CDR3 is made up of 17 amino acids. V trimming: 0 bases; J trimming: 0 bases; junction bases outside the gene matches: 6. The germline gives CDR1 MGHRA, CDR2 YSYEKL. In DNA, the CDR3 is TGCGCCAGCAGCCAAGACTGGGGCGGGAGTAGCACAGATACGCAGTATTTT. Its translation is CASSQDWGGSSTDTQYF.

V gene TRBV4-3 combines with J gene TRBJ2-4, with 9 nucleotides matching TRBD1. Germline V gene data show CDR1 as LGHNA and CDR2 as YSLEER. Trimming cost V 0 bases and J 6 bases; bases outside gene matches: 9. The CDR3 consists of 17 residues. CDR3: CASSQDRTGDGRNIQYF. Written as DNA, the CDR3 is TGCGCCAGCAGCCAAGATCGGACAGGGGATGGGAGAAACATTCAGTACTTC.

The chain recombines TRBV11-2 with TRBJ2-7, with 8 bases matching TRBD2. The CDR3 spans 15 residues. Trimming took 1 base from V and 1 from J; bases not matched to a gene: 3. Germline lookup yields CDR1 SGHAT and CDR2 FQNNGV. CDR3 DNA sequence: TGTGCCAGCAGCTTAGGACCGGGGGGGTCCTACGAGCAGTACTTC. Residues: CASSLGPGGSYEQYF.

This clone is a singleton in its sample. V gene TRBV2 combines with J gene TRBJ1-5; 9 bases are a match to TRBD1. Germline V gene lookup returns CDR1 SNHLY and CDR2 FYNNEI. Trimming cost V 0 bases and J 7 bases; bases outside gene matches: 1. The length of the CDR3 is 14 residues. The CDR3 sequence is CASSEATGGQPQHF. The CDR3 DNA sequence: TGTGCCAGCAGTGAAGCGACAGGGGGGCAGCCCCAGCATTTT.

The chain uses TRBV7-2 and TRBJ1-1; perhaps TRBD1 as D (5 bases). V lost 5 bases and J 1 base, leaving 11 bases between the germline ends. From germline, CDR1 is SGHTA and CDR2 FQGNSA. The CDR3 consists of 14 residues. The CDR3 loop reads CASSPRRENTEAFF. The CDR3 nucleotides are TGTGCCAGCAGCCCCCGCAGGGAGAACACTGAAGCTTTCTTT.

This clone was seen once. V gene TRBV28 combines with J gene TRBJ2-6; 10 bases agree with TRBD1. This CDR3 is built from 16 residues. With 2 bases clipped from V and 11 bases from J, the junction kept 9 bases outside the gene matches. Per the germline V gene, CDR1 is MDHEN and CDR2 is SYDVKM. The CDR3, as DNA: TGTGCCAGCAGTTTACTGACAGGGGGCAGGTATCACGTCCTGACTTTC. Its translation is CASSLLTGGRYHVLTF.

The V call is TRBV6-6, the J call TRBJ2-3; 8 bases are shared with TRBD2. The CDR3 length is 15 residues. V lost 6 bases, J lost 5 bases, and 10 bases stayed unmatched. CDR1 MNHNY and CDR2 SVGAGI come from the germline V gene (reference sequence). The CDR3 sequence is CASSGRGESIDTQYF. CDR3 coding DNA: TGTGCCAGCAGCGGGAGGGGGGAGTCAATAGATACGCAGTATTTT.

This chain links TRBV19 with TRBJ1-5; 8 bases align to TRBD1. Germline V gene data show CDR1 as LNHDA and CDR2 as SQIVND (reference sequence). V was pared by 3 bases and J by 7 bases, with 8 bases of the junction left unmatched. This CDR3 comprises 15 residues. CDR3 in amino acids: CASSMAGGIGQPQHF. The CDR3 region has the DNA TGTGCCAGTAGTATGGCAGGGGGCATAGGACAGCCCCAGCATTTT.

To note about this clone: The junction differs from germline at one of its ends, possibly a read error. V and J are TRBV7-9 and TRBJ2-7; 9 nucleotides agree with TRBD1. CDR1 and CDR2 (germline): SEHNR, FQNEAQ (reference sequence). CDR3 size: 10 residues. The CDR3 nucleotides read TGTGCCAGCAGCTACCGGGACAGGGACTTC. Translation: CASSYRDRDF.

The chain recombines TRBV25-1 with TRBJ2-3, with 7 bases aligning to TRBD1. After removal of 2 bases from V and 5 bases from J, the junction contained 7 bases not matched to a gene. The CDR3 has 15 residues. CDR1 is MGHDK, CDR2 SYGVNS, per germline. The CDR3 sequence is CASSEDYRGKDTQYF. CDR3 nucleotide sequence: TGTGCCAGCAGTGAAGACTACAGGGGCAAAGATACGCAGTATTTT.

V and J are TRBV12-5 and TRBJ1-1; the D is unclear. Germline values: CDR1 LGHNT, CDR2 FRNRAP. This CDR3 comprises 14 residues. V was trimmed by 6 bases and J by 1 base, leaving 12 bases between them. CDR3 region: CASGTTPANTEAFF. CDR3 nucleotides: TGTGCTAGTGGGACGACACCGGCGAACACTGAAGCTTTCTTT. The variable domain in full, completed from reference TRBV12-5 and TRBJ1-1, reads DARVTQTPRHKVTEMGQEVTMRCQPILGHNTVFWYRQTMMQGLELLAYFRNRAPLDDSGMPKDRFSAEMPDATLATLKIQPSEPRDSAVYFCASGTTPANTEAFFGQGTRLTVV.

V and J are TRBV7-9 and TRBJ2-5; the D is unclear. Trimming took 7 bases from V and 2 from J, leaving 11 bases between them. Germline CDR1 reads SEHNR; CDR2 reads FQNEAQ (reference sequence). The CDR3 has 13 residues. The CDR3 here is CASTSWLQETQYF. Here the CDR3 DNA reads TGTGCCAGCACCTCCTGGCTTCAAGAGACCCAGTACTTC.

This clone appeared a few times. The V gene is TRBV18, the J gene TRBJ2-7; 7 bases match TRBD2. The CDR3 loop spans 14 amino acids. With V trimmed by 5 bases and J by 1 base, 5 bases remained unmatched. CDR1 KGHSH and CDR2 LQKENI come from the germline V gene. The CDR3 region has the DNA TGTGCCAGCTCATCAAGCGGGGATTCCTACGAGCAGTACTTC. Protein product: CASSSSGDSYEQYF.

Note on this clone: A much larger clone lies a single base off, so this may be a read error. Other DNA variants within this sample encode the same CDR3. The chain carries TRBV6-4 and TRBJ1-5; perhaps TRBD1 as D (6 bases). The CDR3 length is 17 residues. V shed 4 bases and J shed 0 bases, with 16 bases lying between them. Germline CDR1 and CDR2: MRHNA and SNTAGT. CDR3 protein: CASSGGGRGISNQPQHF. CDR3 nucleotides: TGTGCCAGCAGTGGGGGGGGGAGGGGGATTAGCAATCAGCCCCAGCATTTT.

The genes are TRBV5-1 and TRBJ2-1; 9 bases are shared with TRBD1. Germline CDR1 and CDR2: SGHRS and YFSETQ. This CDR3 has 15 amino acids. Unmatched junction bases numbered 9, after V lost 3 bases and J lost 8 bases. In nucleotides, the CDR3 is TGCGCCAGCAGCTCCGCCGGGACAGGGATACATGAGCAGTTCTTC. The encoded protein is CASSSAGTGIHEQFF.

This clone turned up a few times. The chain employs TRBV6-5 and TRBJ1-5; 8 nucleotides align to TRBD1. V lost 5 bases to trimming and J lost 7 bases; unmatched junction nucleotides: 4. The CDR3 sequence is 13 residues long. Germline assignment: CDR1 MNHEY and CDR2 SVGAGI. The CDR3 region is CASSTGQGQPQHF. DNA of the CDR3: TGTGCCAGCAGTACCGGACAGGGACAGCCCCAGCATTTT.

The rearrangement uses TRBV28 and TRBJ2-4, with 8 bases that match TRBD1. CDR1 MDHEN and CDR2 SYDVKM come from the germline V gene. Germline trimming cut 1 base from V and 0 bases from J; bases unmatched to any gene: 11. The CDR3 consists of 19 residues. The CDR3 coding sequence is TGTGCCAGCAGTTTATTAGGGCAGGGGGCTCCGATAGCCAAAAACATTCAGTACTTC. Amino acid sequence: CASSLLGQGAPIAKNIQYF.

The chain links TRBV5-8 to TRBJ2-1; D perhaps matches TRBD2 (5 bases). Germline V gene lookup returns CDR1 SGHTS and CDR2 YDEGEE. CDR3 length equals 18 residues. Trimming stripped 0 bases from V and 1 base from J, with 17 bases between. This chain's CDR3 is CASSLVSVQGRSYNEQFF. CDR3 DNA sequence: TGTGCCAGCAGCTTGGTTAGCGTCCAAGGGCGGTCCTACAATGAGCAGTTCTTC. Together with reference TRBV5-8 and TRBJ2-1, the CDR3 gives the full variable domain: EAGVTQSPTHLIKTRGQQATLRCSPISGHTSVYWYQQALGLGLQFLLWYDEGEERNRGNFPPRFSGRQFPNYSSELNVNALELEDSALYLCASSLVSVQGRSYNEQFFGPGTRLTVL.

Details on this clone: This sample includes further DNA sequences coding for the same CDR3. This chain uses TRBV18 with TRBJ2-7; 8 bases fit TRBD1. CDR1 and CDR2 (germline): KGHSH, LQKENI. Trimming at V came to 6 bases and at J to 2 bases, leaving 6 bases not matched to a gene. The CDR3 totals 14 residues. The CDR3 protein is CASSPGQGPYEQYF. CDR3 nucleotides: TGTGCCAGCTCCCCAGGACAGGGACCCTACGAGCAGTACTTC.

V is TRBV24-1 and J is TRBJ2-3, with TRBD1 matching over 10 bases. The CDR3 loop spans 16 amino acids. Germline V CDR1 and CDR2: KGHDR, SFDVKD. The junction had 3 bases not matched to a gene; V was cut back by 1 base and J by 3 bases. DNA for the CDR3: TGTGCCACCAGTGATTTCAGGACAGGGGGGACAGATACGCAGTATTTT. Protein: CATSDFRTGGTDTQYF.

The gene calls are TRBV10-3 and TRBJ2-7, with 7 positions matching TRBD1. The junction had 5 bases not matched to a gene; V was cut back by 6 bases and J by 3 bases. Germline V gene lookup returns CDR1 ENHRY and CDR2 SYGVKD. The CDR3 is 13 residues long. The DNA for the CDR3 is TGTGCCATCAGCCCGGGACAGTACTACGAGCAGTACTTC. Amino acids: CAISPGQYYEQYF.

This chain connects TRBV5-1 to TRBJ2-1; 8 positions agree with TRBD2. The CDR3 runs 16 residues. V dropped 0 bases and J dropped 5; count of bases not matched to a gene: 7. In germline, CDR1 is SGHRS, CDR2 YFSETQ. In nucleotides, the CDR3 is TGCGCCAGCAGCTTGGCTGGGGCGGGAGGAAACAATGAGCAGTTCTTC. This sequence encodes CASSLAGAGGNNEQFF.

This clone showed up just once. The chain recombines TRBV6-6 with TRBJ1-2, with D maybe TRBD1 (5 bases). Germline V lookup: CDR1 MNHNY, CDR2 SVGAGI (reference sequence). Trimming stripped 0 bases from V and 8 bases from J, with 13 bases between. This CDR3 has 14 residues. In DNA form, the CDR3 reads TGTGCCAGCAGTTACTCGACTGGGGCACGGGGCTACACCTTC. It is translated as CASSYSTGARGYTF.